A selection of T cell receptor beta chains follows, all from one sample in a study of shared clonotypes between healthy human individuals. Only in-frame clones appear in the TCRdb table, and some are missing; sequencing was by immunoSEQ multiplex PCR. Among over a million clones listed, 65% to 80% were seen once. Sequenced material: memory CD4+ T cells sorted from blood. The receptors derive from a man younger than 30 in good health. Each CDR3 is given with its conserved first and last residue. The D gene is left open where the match is weak. Part of the rows lack a size; the others show once, few, many or a class for expanded clones.

TRBV5-1	-	-	TRBJ1-4	TGCGCCAGCACCCGGGACCTGTATGAAAAACTGTTTTTT	CASTRDLYEKLFF
TRBV28	-	-	TRBJ2-4	TGTGCCAGCAGTTTAAGGACCTCAGCCACCATGGGGAAAAACATTCAGTACTTC	CASSLRTSATMGKNIQYF
TRBV6-1	TRBD1	-	TRBJ2-7	TGTGCCAGCAGGGACCCGGGACAGCCCTACGAGCAGTACTTC	CASRDPGQPYEQYF
TRBV6-6	TRBD2	-	TRBJ2-3	TGTGCCAGCAGTTACGTAGCGGGAGGGCCCACAGATACGCAGTATTTT	CASSYVAGGPTDTQYF
TRBV19	TRBD1	-	TRBJ2-3	TGTGCGAGCGATAGTGGGGACAGGGCCTCAGATACGCAGTATTTT	CASDSGDRASDTQYF
TRBV5-1	-	-	TRBJ2-3	TGCGCCAGCAGCCGCCGGGACACAGATACGCAGTATTTT	CASSRRDTDTQYF
TRBV2	TRBD1	-	TRBJ2-3	TGTGCCAGTGGACAGGGTCTCAACACAGATACGCAGTATTTT	CASGQGLNTDTQYF
TRBV4-1	TRBD1	-	TRBJ2-5	TGCGCCAGCAGCCAACCTAGGGACAGGGGTGAGACCCAGTACTTC	CASSQPRDRGETQYF
TRBV7-9	-	-	TRBJ1-1	TGTGCCAGCAGCTTAGGGTTCGGGGTAGGGAACACTGAAGCTTTCTTT	CASSLGFGVGNTEAFF
TRBV2	TRBD1	-	TRBJ1-4	TGTGCCAGCAGTACACAGGGGGCAACTAATGAAAAACTGTTTTTT	CASSTQGATNEKLFF
TRBV19	TRBD1	-	TRBJ1-5	TGTGCCAGTAGTCCGAGGGACAGCAGGTCCAATGGCAATCAGCCCCAGCATTTT	CASSPRDSRSNGNQPQHF
TRBV7-9	-	many	TRBJ1-1	TGTGCCAGCAGCTTAGGGGGGATGGCGGAGGAAGCTTTCTTT	CASSLGGMAEEAFF
TRBV18	-	many	TRBJ2-3	TGTGCCAGCTCACCAGTGACAGATACGCAGTATTTT	CASSPVTDTQYF
TRBV10-3	TRBD1	-	TRBJ1-2	TGTGCCATCAGGAATACGGACCGGGACAGGGCGAGAGGCTACACCTTC	CAIRNTDRDRARGYTF
TRBV30	-	once	TRBJ2-7	TGTGCCTGGCATGGACGGTTGTCCTCCTACGAGCAGTACTTC	CAWHGRLSSYEQYF
TRBV7-2	TRBD1	-	TRBJ2-5	TGTGCCAGCAGCCGTGGACAGGGGTTAAGTGAAGAGACCCAGTACTTC	CASSRGQGLSEETQYF
TRBV6-1	TRBD2	-	TRBJ2-6	TGTGCCAGCATGAAACGGGAGGCTGGGGCCAACGTCCTGACTTTC	CASMKREAGANVLTF
TRBV28	-	-	TRBJ1-1	TGTGCCAGCAGCACCACCAGGGTAGGCACTGAAGCTTTCTTT	CASSTTRVGTEAFF
TRBV7-9	-	-	TRBJ2-3	TGTGCCTCAGGACGGAGCACAGATACGCAGTATTTT	CASGRSTDTQYF
TRBV25-1	TRBD1	-	TRBJ2-7	TGTGCCAGCAGTGAATCCAGACAGGGGGGAGGCTCCTACGAGCAGTACTTC	CASSESRQGGGSYEQYF
TRBV7-3	-	-	TRBJ2-3	TGTGCCAGCAGCCCGAGGGGGGGTTACACAGATACGCAGTATTTT	CASSPRGGYTDTQYF
TRBV2	TRBD2	-	TRBJ2-7	TGTGCCAGTATGTCAGGAGCGGGGAACTACGAGCAGTACTTC	CASMSGAGNYEQYF
TRBV10-1	TRBD1	-	TRBJ1-1	TGCGCCAGCAGTGAGCAGGGGGCTGGTACTAGGGCTTTCTTT	CASSEQGAGTRAFF
TRBV7-7	-	once	TRBJ2-5	TGTGCTAGCAGCCTAGGACGTATAGAGACCCAGTACTTC	CASSLGRIETQYF
TRBV30	-	-	TRBJ2-5	TGTGCCTGGAGGGGTTTGGAGACCCAGTACTTC	CAWRGLETQYF
TRBV9	-	-	TRBJ2-2	TGTGCCAGCAGCGTTGATGGCACCGGGGAGCTGTTTTTT	CASSVDGTGELFF
TRBV6-5	TRBD2	-	TRBJ2-1	TGTGCCAGCAGTTACCATGAGCGGGGGAGCTTCAATGAGCAGTTCTTC	CASSYHERGSFNEQFF
TRBV7-8	-	-	TRBJ2-3	TGTGCCAGCAGCTTAGAAGGTGGGATCACAGATACGCAGTATTTT	CASSLEGGITDTQYF
TRBV4-3	TRBD1	-	TRBJ2-2	TGCGCCAGCAGCCCAGGACAGGGATTAGCCGGGGAGCTGTTTTTT	CASSPGQGLAGELFF
TRBV4-1	-	-	TRBJ1-4	TGCGCCAGCAGCCAAACGGGGAATGAAAAACTGTTTTTT	CASSQTGNEKLFF
TRBV14	-	-	TRBJ2-5	TGTGCCAGCAGCCAAGATCGGGGCAGGCAAGAGACCCAGTACTTC	CASSQDRGRQETQYF
TRBV5-1	TRBD2	few	TRBJ2-5	TGCGCCAGCAGCGCCTCGGGAGGGCTACGAGAGACCCAGTACTTC	CASSASGGLRETQYF
TRBV6-5	TRBD1	-	TRBJ1-6	TGTGCCAGCAGCCCCCAGGGGGGGGAGAATTCACCCCTCCACTTT	CASSPQGGENSPLHF
TRBV7-9	-	once	TRBJ1-2	TGTGCCAGCAGCTCCATTACCGCTACAGGGAACTATGGCTACACCTTC	CASSSITATGNYGYTF
TRBV10-3	TRBD1	once	TRBJ1-5	TGTGCCACCAACAGGGGCGGCAATCAGCCCCAGCATTTT	CATNRGGNQPQHF
TRBV5-4	TRBD1	-	TRBJ1-1	TGTGCCAGCAGCTTTCCGGGACAGGGGGGTTTCACTGAAGCTTTCTTT	CASSFPGQGGFTEAFF
TRBV7-2	-	-	TRBJ1-1	TGTGCCAGCAGCTCTCAGTGGAACACTGAAGCTTTCTTT	CASSSQWNTEAFF
TRBV28	TRBD1	-	TRBJ2-7	TGTGCCAGCAGTCTCCCGGGACAGGGGCACGAGCAGTACTTC	CASSLPGQGHEQYF
TRBV6-5	-	-	TRBJ2-3	TGTGCCAGCAGTTCTATCTTTACGGGGGCCACAGATACGCAGTATTTT	CASSSIFTGATDTQYF
TRBV7-2	TRBD1	-	TRBJ1-2	TGTGCCAGCAGCTTACGACGACAGGGGGCCTATGGCTACACCTTC	CASSLRRQGAYGYTF
TRBV19	TRBD2	once	TRBJ2-3	TGTGCCAGTAGTCGGGGACTAGCTCAGTATTTT	CASSRGLAQYF
TRBV5-1	-	-	TRBJ1-1	TGCGCCAGCAGCTCAAGGGCAGGTTCCGACACTGAAGCTTTCTTT	CASSSRAGSDTEAFF
TRBV2	-	-	TRBJ1-2	TGTGCCAGCAAACCCGGGATGCAGGAGGGAGGTGGCTACACCTTC	CASKPGMQEGGGYTF